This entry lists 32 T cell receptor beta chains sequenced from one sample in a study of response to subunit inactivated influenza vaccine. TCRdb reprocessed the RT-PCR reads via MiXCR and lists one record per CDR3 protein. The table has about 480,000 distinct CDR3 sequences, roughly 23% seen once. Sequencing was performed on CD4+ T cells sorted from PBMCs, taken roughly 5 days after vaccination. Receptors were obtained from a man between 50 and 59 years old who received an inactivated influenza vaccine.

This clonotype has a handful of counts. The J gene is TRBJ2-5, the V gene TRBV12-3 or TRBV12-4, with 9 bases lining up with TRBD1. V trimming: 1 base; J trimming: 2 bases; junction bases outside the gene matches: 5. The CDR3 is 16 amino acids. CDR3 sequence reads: CASSLGGQGPQETQYF. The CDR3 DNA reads TGTGCCAGCAGTTTAGGAGGACAGGGGCCACAAGAGACCCAGTACTTC.

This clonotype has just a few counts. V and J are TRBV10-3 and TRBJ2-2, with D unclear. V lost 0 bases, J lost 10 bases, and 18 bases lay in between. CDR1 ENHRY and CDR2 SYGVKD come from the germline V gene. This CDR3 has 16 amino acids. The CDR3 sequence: CAISESSLRLGEELFF. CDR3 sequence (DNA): TGTGCCATCAGTGAGTCGTCTCTTCGGCTCGGCGAGGAGCTGTTTTTT.

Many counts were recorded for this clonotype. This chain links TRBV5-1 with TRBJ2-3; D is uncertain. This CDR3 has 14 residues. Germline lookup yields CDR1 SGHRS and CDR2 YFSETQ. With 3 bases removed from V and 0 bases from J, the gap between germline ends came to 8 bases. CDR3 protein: CASSSPDSTDTQYF. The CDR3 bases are TGCGCCAGCAGCTCTCCGGACAGCACAGATACGCAGTATTTT.

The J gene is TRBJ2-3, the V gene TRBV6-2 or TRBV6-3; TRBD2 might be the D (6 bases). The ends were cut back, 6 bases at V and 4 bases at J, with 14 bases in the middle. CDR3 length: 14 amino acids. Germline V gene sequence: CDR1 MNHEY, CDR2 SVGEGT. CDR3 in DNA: TGTGCCAGCAGCACCCCGGGACTTCCAGATACGCAGTATTTT. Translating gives CASSTPGLPDTQYF.

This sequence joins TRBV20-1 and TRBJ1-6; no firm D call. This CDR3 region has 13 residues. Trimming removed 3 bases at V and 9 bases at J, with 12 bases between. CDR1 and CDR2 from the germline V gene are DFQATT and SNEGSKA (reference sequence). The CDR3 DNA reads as TGCAGTGCTAGGAATCTAATGGGTTCACCCCTCCACTTT. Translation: CSARNLMGSPLHF.

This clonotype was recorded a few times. The CDR3 region is CSVDQGLNTEAFF. CDR3 nucleotides: TGCAGCGTTGACCAGGGGTTGAACACTGAAGCTTTCTTT. The V gene is TRBV29-1, the J gene TRBJ1-1; D is perhaps TRBD1 (6 bases). Trimming removed 3 bases at V and 0 bases at J, with 8 bases between. The CDR3 is 13 residues long. CDR1 and CDR2 from the germline V gene are SQVTM and ANQGSEA.

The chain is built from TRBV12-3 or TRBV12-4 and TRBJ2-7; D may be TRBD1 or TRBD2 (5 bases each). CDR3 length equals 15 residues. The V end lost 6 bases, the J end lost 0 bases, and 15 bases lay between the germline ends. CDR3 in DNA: TGTGCCAGCAGCACCGGGGCGCGGCTCTCCTACGAGCAGTACTTC. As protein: CASSTGARLSYEQYF.

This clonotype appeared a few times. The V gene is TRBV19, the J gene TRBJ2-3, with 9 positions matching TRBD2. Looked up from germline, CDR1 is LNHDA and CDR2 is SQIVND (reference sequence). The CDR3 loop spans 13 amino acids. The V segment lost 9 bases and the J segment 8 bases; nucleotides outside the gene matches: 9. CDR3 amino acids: CASAGGRGGTQYF. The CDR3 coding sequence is TGTGCCAGCGCGGGCGGGAGGGGGGGTACGCAGTATTTT.

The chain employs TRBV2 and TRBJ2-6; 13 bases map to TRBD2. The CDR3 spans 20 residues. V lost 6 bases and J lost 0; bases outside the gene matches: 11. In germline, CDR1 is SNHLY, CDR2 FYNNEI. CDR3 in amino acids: CASRHPGLAGFSSGANVLTF. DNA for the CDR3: TGTGCCAGCAGACACCCGGGACTAGCGGGGTTCAGCTCTGGGGCCAACGTCCTGACTTTC.

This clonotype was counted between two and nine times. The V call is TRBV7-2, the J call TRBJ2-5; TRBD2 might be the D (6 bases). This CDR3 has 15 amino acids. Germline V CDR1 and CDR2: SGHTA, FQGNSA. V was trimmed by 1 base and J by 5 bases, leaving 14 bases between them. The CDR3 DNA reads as TGTGCCAGCAGCTTAGACGGCCGGGCGGGGGAGACCCAGTACTTC. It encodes CASSLDGRAGETQYF. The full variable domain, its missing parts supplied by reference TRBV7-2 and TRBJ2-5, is GAGVSQSPSNKVTEKGKDVELRCDPISGHTALYWYRQSLGQGLEFLIYFQGNSAPDKSGLPSDRFSAERTGGSVSTLTIQRTQQEDSAVYLCASSLDGRAGETQYFGPGTRLLVL.

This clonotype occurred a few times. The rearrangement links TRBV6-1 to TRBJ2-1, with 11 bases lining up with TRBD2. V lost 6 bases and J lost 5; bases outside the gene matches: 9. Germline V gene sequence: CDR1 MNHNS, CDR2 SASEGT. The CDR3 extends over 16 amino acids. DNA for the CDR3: TGTGCCAGCAGGCCTTCCGGGACTAGCGGAGACAATGAGCAGTTCTTC. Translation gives CASRPSGTSGDNEQFF.

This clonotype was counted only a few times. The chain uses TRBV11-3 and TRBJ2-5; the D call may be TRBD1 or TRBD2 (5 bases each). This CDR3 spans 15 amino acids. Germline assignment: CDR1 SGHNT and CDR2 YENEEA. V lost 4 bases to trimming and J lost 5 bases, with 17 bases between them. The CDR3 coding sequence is TGTGCCAGCAGCTACGGGACGGGTATGAAGGAGACCCAGTACTTC. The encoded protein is CASSYGTGMKETQYF.

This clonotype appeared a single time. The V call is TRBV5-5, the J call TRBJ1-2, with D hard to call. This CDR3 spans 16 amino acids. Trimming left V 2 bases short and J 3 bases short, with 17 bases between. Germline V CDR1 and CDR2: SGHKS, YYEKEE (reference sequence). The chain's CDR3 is CASSFSPGDFYYGYTF. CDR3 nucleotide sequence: TGTGCCAGCAGCTTCTCCCCCGGGGATTTTTACTATGGCTACACCTTC.

CDR3 protein: CSATHWTSGRQETQYF. DNA of the CDR3: TGCAGTGCTACCCACTGGACTAGCGGGAGGCAAGAGACCCAGTACTTC. The J gene is TRBJ2-5, the V gene TRBV20-1; 14 bases agree with TRBD2. The CDR3 sequence is 16 residues long. The trim removed 4 bases at V and 2 bases at J, leaving 6 bases unmatched. Germline CDR1 DFQATT, CDR2 SNEGSKA (reference sequence).

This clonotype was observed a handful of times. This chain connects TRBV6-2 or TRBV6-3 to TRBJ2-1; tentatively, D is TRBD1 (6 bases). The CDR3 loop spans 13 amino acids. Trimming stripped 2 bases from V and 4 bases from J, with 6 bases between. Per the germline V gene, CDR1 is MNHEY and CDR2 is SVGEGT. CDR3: CASSYDRYNEQFF. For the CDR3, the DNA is TGTGCCAGCAGTTACGACAGGTACAATGAGCAGTTCTTC.

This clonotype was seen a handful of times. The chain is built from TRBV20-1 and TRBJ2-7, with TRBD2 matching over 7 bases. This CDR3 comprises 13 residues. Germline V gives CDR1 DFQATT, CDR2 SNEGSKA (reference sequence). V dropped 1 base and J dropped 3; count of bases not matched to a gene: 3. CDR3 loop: CSARAGRYYEQYF. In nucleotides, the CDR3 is TGCAGTGCTAGAGCCGGGAGGTACTACGAGCAGTACTTC.

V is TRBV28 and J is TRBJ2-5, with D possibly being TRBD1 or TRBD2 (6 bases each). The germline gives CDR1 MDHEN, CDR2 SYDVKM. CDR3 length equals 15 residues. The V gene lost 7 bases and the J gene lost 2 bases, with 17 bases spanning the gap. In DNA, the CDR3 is TGTGCCAGCACCGACCGAGGGGGGAGTCAAGAGACCCAGTACTTC. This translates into CASTDRGGSQETQYF.

CDR3 coding DNA: TGTGCCAGCAGCTTAGGGAAGGGGGCGTACTATGAGCAGTACTTC. This gives the protein CASSLGKGAYYEQYF. The chain couples TRBV7-9 to TRBJ2-7; 7 bases line up with TRBD1. J lost 7 bases, V lost 1 base, and 10 bases had no gene match. Germline lookup yields CDR1 SEHNR and CDR2 FQNEAQ (reference sequence). This CDR3 has 15 residues.

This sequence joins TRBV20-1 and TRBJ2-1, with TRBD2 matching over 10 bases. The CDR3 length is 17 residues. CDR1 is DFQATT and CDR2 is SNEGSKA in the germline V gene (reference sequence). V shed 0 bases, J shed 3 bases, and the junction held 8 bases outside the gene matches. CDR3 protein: CSARDLRLAGVYNEQFF. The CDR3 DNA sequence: TGCAGTGCTAGAGATCTTAGGCTAGCGGGAGTCTACAATGAGCAGTTCTTC.

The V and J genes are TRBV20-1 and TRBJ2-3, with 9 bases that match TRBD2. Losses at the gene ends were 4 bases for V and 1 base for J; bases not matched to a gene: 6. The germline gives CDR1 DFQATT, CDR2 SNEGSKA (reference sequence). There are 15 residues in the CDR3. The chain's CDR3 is CSATGASGGTDTQYF. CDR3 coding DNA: TGCAGTGCTACAGGCGCTAGCGGGGGCACAGATACGCAGTATTTT.

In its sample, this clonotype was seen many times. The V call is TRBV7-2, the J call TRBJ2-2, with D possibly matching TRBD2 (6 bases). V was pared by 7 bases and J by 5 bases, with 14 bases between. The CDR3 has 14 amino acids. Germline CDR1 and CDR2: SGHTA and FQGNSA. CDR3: CASTSFGGTGELFF. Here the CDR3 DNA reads TGTGCCAGCACCTCCTTTGGGGGGACCGGGGAGCTGTTTTTT.

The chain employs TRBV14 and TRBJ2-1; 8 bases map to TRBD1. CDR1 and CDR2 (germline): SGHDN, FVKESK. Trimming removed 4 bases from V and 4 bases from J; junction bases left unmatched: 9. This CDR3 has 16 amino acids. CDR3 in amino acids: CASSPMRQGPYNEQFF. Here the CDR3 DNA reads TGTGCCAGCAGCCCAATGCGACAGGGGCCGTACAATGAGCAGTTCTTC.

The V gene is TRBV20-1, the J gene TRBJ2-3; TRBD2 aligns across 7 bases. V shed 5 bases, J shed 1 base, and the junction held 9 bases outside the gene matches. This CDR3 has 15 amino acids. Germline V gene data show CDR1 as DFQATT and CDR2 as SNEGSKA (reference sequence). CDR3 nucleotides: TGCAGTGCTCCCATGGGGGGGTATGGCACAGATACGCAGTATTTT. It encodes CSAPMGGYGTDTQYF.

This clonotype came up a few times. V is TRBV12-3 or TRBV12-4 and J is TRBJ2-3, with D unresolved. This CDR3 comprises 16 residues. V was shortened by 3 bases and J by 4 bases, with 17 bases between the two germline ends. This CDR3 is CASSFRQRPTPDTQYF. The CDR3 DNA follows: TGTGCCAGCAGTTTTCGGCAAAGACCAACCCCAGATACGCAGTATTTT.

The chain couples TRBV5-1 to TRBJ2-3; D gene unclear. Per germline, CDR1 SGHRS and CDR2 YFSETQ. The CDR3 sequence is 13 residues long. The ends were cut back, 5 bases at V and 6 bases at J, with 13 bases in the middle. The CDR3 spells CASSSRATDTQYF. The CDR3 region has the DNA TGCGCCAGCAGTTCAAGGGCGACTGATACGCAGTATTTT.

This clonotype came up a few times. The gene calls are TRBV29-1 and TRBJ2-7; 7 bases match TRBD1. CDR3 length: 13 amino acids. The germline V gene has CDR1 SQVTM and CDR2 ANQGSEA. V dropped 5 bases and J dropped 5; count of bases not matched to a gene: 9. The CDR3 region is CSVKGAARNEQYF. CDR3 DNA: TGCAGCGTTAAGGGGGCAGCACGTAACGAGCAGTACTTC.

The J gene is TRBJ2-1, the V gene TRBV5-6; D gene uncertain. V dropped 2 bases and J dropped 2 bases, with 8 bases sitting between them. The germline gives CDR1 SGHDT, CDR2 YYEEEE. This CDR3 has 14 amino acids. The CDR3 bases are TGTGCCAGCAGCTTTGGGAATGCCTACAATGAGCAGTTCTTC. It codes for CASSFGNAYNEQFF. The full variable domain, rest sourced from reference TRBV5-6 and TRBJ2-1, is DAGVTQSPTHLIKTRGQQVTLRCSPKSGHDTVSWYQQALGQGPQFIFQYYEEEERQRGNFPDRFSGHQFPNYSSELNVNALLLGDSALYLCASSFGNAYNEQFFGPGTRLTVL.

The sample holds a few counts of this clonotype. CDR3 sequence: CASSMTGRKTEAFF. CDR3 DNA sequence: TGCGCCAGCAGCATGACGGGTCGGAAAACTGAAGCTTTCTTT. The chain has TRBV5-1 and TRBJ1-1; D gene unclear. Looked up from germline, CDR1 is SGHRS and CDR2 is YFSETQ. This CDR3 contains 14 residues. Trimming cost V 4 bases and J 5 bases, with 15 bases left between them.

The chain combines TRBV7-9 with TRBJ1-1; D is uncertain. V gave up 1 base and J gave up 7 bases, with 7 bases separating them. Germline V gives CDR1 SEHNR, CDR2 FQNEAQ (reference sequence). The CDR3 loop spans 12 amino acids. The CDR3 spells CASSLDRNEAFF. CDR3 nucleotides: TGTGCCAGCAGCTTAGATAGGAATGAAGCTTTCTTT.

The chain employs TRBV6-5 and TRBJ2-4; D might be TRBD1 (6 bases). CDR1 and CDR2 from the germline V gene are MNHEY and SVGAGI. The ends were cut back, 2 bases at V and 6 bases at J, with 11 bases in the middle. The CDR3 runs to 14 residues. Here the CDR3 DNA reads TGTGCCAGCAGTTACCGGGACACAGCAAACATTCAGTACTTC. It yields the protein CASSYRDTANIQYF.

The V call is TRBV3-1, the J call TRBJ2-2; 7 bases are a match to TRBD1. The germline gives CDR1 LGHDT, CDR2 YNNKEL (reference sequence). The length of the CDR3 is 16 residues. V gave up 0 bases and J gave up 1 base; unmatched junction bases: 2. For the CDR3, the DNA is TGTGCCAGCAGCCAAGACAGGGGGATGAACACCGGGGAGCTGTTTTTT. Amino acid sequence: CASSQDRGMNTGELFF.

CDR3 in DNA: TGTGCCAGCAGTTCAACAGGACTTGGTCGGGTCGAGCAGTACTTC. This gives the protein CASSSTGLGRVEQYF. This sequence joins TRBV28 and TRBJ2-7, with D perhaps given as TRBD1 or TRBD2 (5 bases each). This CDR3 has 15 residues. Trimming removed 4 bases at V and 6 bases at J, with 19 bases between. From germline, CDR1 is MDHEN and CDR2 SYDVKM.